A selection of T cell receptor beta chains follows, all from one sample in a study of OX40 agonist ivuxolimab in advanced cancers. Produced via immunoSEQ multiplex PCR; TCRdb's table is partial and in-frame only. The sample yields 40,000 or so clones, roughly 80% seen once. The specimen comprised CD4+ or CD8+ T cells sorted from blood, sampled in a trial of the OX40 agonist ivuxolimab. Receptors originate from an adult with an advanced solid tumor such as melanoma, head and neck, liver or kidney cancer. CDR3s include the opening cysteine and the closing phenylalanine or tryptophan. The D gene is left open where the match is weak. Some rows have no size entry. The others give once, few or many, or a class for an expanded clone.

v_gene: TRBV6-1; j_gene: TRBJ2-2; abundance: NA; len: 15; d_gene: TRBD1; CDR3aa: CAGSLDRGFTGELFF; CDR3nt: TGTGCCGGCTCTTTGGACAGGGGGTTCACCGGGGAGCTGTTTTTT
v_gene: TRBV18; j_gene: TRBJ1-1; abundance: NA; len: 15; d_gene: TRBD1; CDR3aa: CASSRNRGENTEAFF; CDR3nt: TGTGCCAGCTCACGGAACAGGGGCGAGAACACTGAAGCTTTCTTT
v_gene: TRBV19; j_gene: TRBJ2-1; abundance: medium-sized; len: 13; d_gene: TRBD2; CDR3aa: CAVRLAGDNEQFF; CDR3nt: TGTGCCGTCCGACTAGCGGGGGACAATGAGCAGTTCTTC
v_gene: TRBV6-5; j_gene: TRBJ1-6; abundance: NA; len: 13; d_gene: NA; CDR3aa: CASTWSLNSPLHF; CDR3nt: TGTGCCAGCACCTGGTCCTTAAATTCACCCCTCCACTTT
v_gene: TRBV19; j_gene: TRBJ1-4; abundance: NA; len: 13; d_gene: NA; CDR3aa: CASTGNGAEKLFF; CDR3nt: TGTGCCAGTACCGGTAACGGGGCTGAAAAACTGTTTTTT
v_gene: TRBV9; j_gene: TRBJ1-1; abundance: NA; len: 13; d_gene: NA; CDR3aa: CASSVVANTEAFF; CDR3nt: TGTGCCAGCAGCGTAGTGGCTAACACTGAAGCTTTCTTT
v_gene: TRBV7-8; j_gene: TRBJ2-7; abundance: NA; len: 18; d_gene: TRBD2; CDR3aa: CASSLEGGRALNLYEQYF; CDR3nt: TGTGCCAGCAGCTTAGAAGGCGGGAGGGCTCTCAACCTCTACGAGCAGTACTTC
v_gene: TRBV6-6; j_gene: TRBJ2-3; abundance: once; len: 15; d_gene: TRBD2; CDR3aa: CASKMREQGADTQYF; CDR3nt: TGTGCCAGCAAAATGCGGGAGCAAGGGGCAGATACGCAGTATTTT
v_gene: TRBV29-1; j_gene: TRBJ2-3; abundance: NA; len: 13; d_gene: TRBD2; CDR3aa: CSVVAGAADTQYF; CDR3nt: TGCAGCGTTGTAGCGGGAGCCGCAGATACGCAGTATTTT
v_gene: TRBV18; j_gene: TRBJ2-1; abundance: once; len: 16; d_gene: TRBD2; CDR3aa: CASSPPLGGLAHEQFF; CDR3nt: TGTGCCAGCTCACCTCCTTTGGGGGGACTAGCTCATGAGCAGTTCTTC
v_gene: TRBV5-4; j_gene: TRBJ1-1; abundance: NA; len: 15; d_gene: TRBD1; CDR3aa: CASSAYRGGNTEAFF; CDR3nt: TGTGCCAGCAGCGCTTACAGGGGCGGTAACACTGAAGCTTTCTTT
v_gene: TRBV2; j_gene: TRBJ2-1; abundance: NA; len: 14; d_gene: NA; CDR3aa: CASSARTGVEEQFF; CDR3nt: TGTGCCAGCAGCGCCCGAACGGGAGTGGAGGAGCAGTTCTTC
v_gene: TRBV4-1; j_gene: TRBJ2-7; abundance: NA; len: 15; d_gene: NA; CDR3aa: CASSQDARSAYEQYF; CDR3nt: TGCGCCAGCAGCCAAGATGCGCGGTCCGCCTACGAGCAGTACTTC
v_gene: TRBV6-5; j_gene: TRBJ1-1; abundance: NA; len: 13; d_gene: NA; CDR3aa: CASSPLRQVGAFF; CDR3nt: TGTGCCAGCAGCCCCCTAAGACAGGTGGGAGCTTTCTTT
v_gene: TRBV7-9; j_gene: TRBJ1-2; abundance: NA; len: 13; d_gene: NA; CDR3aa: CASSSRQGYGYTF; CDR3nt: TGTGCCAGCAGCTCCCGTCAGGGATATGGCTACACCTTC
v_gene: TRBV5-1; j_gene: TRBJ2-5; abundance: NA; len: 11; d_gene: NA; CDR3aa: CASSLEETQYF; CDR3nt: TGCGCCAGCAGCTTGGAAGAGACCCAGTACTTC
v_gene: TRBV29-1; j_gene: TRBJ1-1; abundance: NA; len: 13; d_gene: NA; CDR3aa: CSVEDGLGTEAFF; CDR3nt: TGCAGCGTGGAGGACGGTTTGGGGACTGAAGCTTTCTTT
v_gene: TRBV7-2; j_gene: TRBJ2-1; abundance: NA; len: 15; d_gene: TRBD2; CDR3aa: CASSTRTSGVGIRFF; CDR3nt: TGTGCCAGCAGCACCCGGACTAGCGGGGTGGGAATTCGGTTCTTC
v_gene: TRBV27; j_gene: TRBJ1-1; abundance: NA; len: 16; d_gene: TRBD1; CDR3aa: CASSFGTGGMNTEAFF; CDR3nt: TGTGCCAGCAGTTTTGGGACAGGGGGGATGAACACTGAAGCTTTCTTT
v_gene: TRBV19; j_gene: TRBJ2-1; abundance: NA; len: 15; d_gene: NA; CDR3aa: CASSTDRSSYNEQFF; CDR3nt: TGTGCCAGTAGTACCGACAGGAGCTCCTACAATGAGCAGTTCTTC
v_gene: TRBV9; j_gene: TRBJ2-3; abundance: once; len: 13; d_gene: NA; CDR3aa: CASSVTSTDTQYF; CDR3nt: TGTGCCAGCAGTGTAACCAGCACAGATACGCAGTATTTT
v_gene: TRBV5-1; j_gene: TRBJ2-7; abundance: NA; len: 13; d_gene: NA; CDR3aa: CASSLTGSYEQYF; CDR3nt: TGCGCCAGCAGCTTGACAGGGAGCTACGAGCAGTACTTC
v_gene: TRBV19; j_gene: TRBJ2-5; abundance: NA; len: 15; d_gene: NA; CDR3aa: CASRKAQGIGETQYF; CDR3nt: TGTGCCAGTAGAAAGGCTCAGGGAATCGGAGAGACCCAGTACTTC